Listed below are T cell receptor beta chains from one sample, sequenced in a study of T cells in Graves' hyperthyroidism and ophthalmopathy. TCRdb re-derived calls from the multiplex PCR reads in MiXCR, one entry per CDR3 protein. Among some 460,000 distinct CDR3 sequences listed, roughly 14% were seen once. Sequenced material: blood. The receptors stem from a woman aged 18-29 years with Graves' hyperthyroidism. Each CDR3 is given with its conserved first and last residue. Fields, in order: J gene, clone size, CDR3 length, D gene, V gene, CDR3 DNA, CDR3 protein. A D gene is named only where the DNA matches it firmly. The size field is filled for only some rows; it gives once, few, many or a size class.

J gene: TRBJ2-2; clone size: many; CDR3 length: 15; D gene: -; V gene: TRBV6-5; CDR3 DNA: TGTGCCAGCAGTTACGGGGGGTCGAACACCGGGGAGCTGTTTTTT; CDR3 protein: CASSYGGSNTGELFF
J gene: TRBJ2-1; clone size: many; CDR3 length: 16; D gene: TRBD2; V gene: TRBV24-1; CDR3 DNA: TGTGCCACCAGTGATTTGACTAGCGGGACCTACAATGAGCAGTTCTTC; CDR3 protein: CATSDLTSGTYNEQFF
J gene: TRBJ1-5; clone size: many; CDR3 length: 11; D gene: -; V gene: TRBV12-5; CDR3 DNA: TGTGCTAGTGGTTCAGGGCAGCCCCAGCATTTT; CDR3 protein: CASGSGQPQHF
J gene: TRBJ1-5; clone size: -; CDR3 length: 15; D gene: -; V gene: TRBV5-1; CDR3 DNA: TGCGCCAGCAGCTTGGGGGACCTAGGGAATCAGCCCCAGCATTTT; CDR3 protein: CASSLGDLGNQPQHF
J gene: TRBJ2-5; clone size: few; CDR3 length: 16; D gene: -; V gene: TRBV5-5; CDR3 DNA: TGTGCCAGCTCTCAGGCCGGAGACGGGCTCCAAGAGACCCAGTACTTC; CDR3 protein: CASSQAGDGLQETQYF
J gene: TRBJ2-7; clone size: many; CDR3 length: 14; D gene: TRBD2; V gene: TRBV12-3/TRBV12-4; CDR3 DNA: TGTGCCAGCAGTTGGGGGGGGGGGAGGAGCGAGCAGTACTTC; CDR3 protein: CASSWGGGRSEQYF
J gene: TRBJ1-2; clone size: -; CDR3 length: 11; D gene: -; V gene: TRBV20-1; CDR3 DNA: TGCAGTGCCCAGCCCAACTATGGCTACACCTTC; CDR3 protein: CSAQPNYGYTF
J gene: TRBJ2-1; clone size: -; CDR3 length: 17; D gene: -; V gene: TRBV13; CDR3 DNA: TGTGCCAGCAGCTTAGGCCGGAGCGGGCGCCCCTACAATGAGCAGTTCTTC; CDR3 protein: CASSLGRSGRPYNEQFF
J gene: TRBJ2-2; clone size: -; CDR3 length: 16; D gene: -; V gene: TRBV7-9; CDR3 DNA: TGTGCCAGCAGCTTAAGTCCGGCAGGGAACACCGGGGAGCTGTTTTTT; CDR3 protein: CASSLSPAGNTGELFF
J gene: TRBJ1-2; clone size: -; CDR3 length: 14; D gene: -; V gene: TRBV3-1; CDR3 DNA: TGTGCCAGCAGCCAACGGTCAGGGGACTATGGCTACACCTTC; CDR3 protein: CASSQRSGDYGYTF
J gene: TRBJ2-4; clone size: many; CDR3 length: 13; D gene: -; V gene: TRBV2; CDR3 DNA: TGTGCCAGCAGCGGCCTGGAAGAAGACATTCAGTACTTC; CDR3 protein: CASSGLEEDIQYF
J gene: TRBJ2-1; clone size: many; CDR3 length: 16; D gene: TRBD2; V gene: TRBV2; CDR3 DNA: TGTGCCAGCAGTTGGGGACTAGCGGGAGGGACCAATGAGCAGTTCTTC; CDR3 protein: CASSWGLAGGTNEQFF
J gene: TRBJ2-2; clone size: many; CDR3 length: 15; D gene: -; V gene: TRBV11-2; CDR3 DNA: TGTGCCAGCAGCATTACCGGGGGAAACACCGGGGAGCTGTTTTTT; CDR3 protein: CASSITGGNTGELFF
J gene: TRBJ1-6; clone size: many; CDR3 length: 17; D gene: -; V gene: TRBV5-1; CDR3 DNA: TGCGCCAGCAGCTTGCAAGGACCAAAATCCTATAATTCACCCCTCCACTTT; CDR3 protein: CASSLQGPKSYNSPLHF
J gene: TRBJ1-2; clone size: many; CDR3 length: 13; D gene: -; V gene: TRBV5-5; CDR3 DNA: TGTGCCAGCAGCCCGAGCCGCGCGACTGGCTACACCTTC; CDR3 protein: CASSPSRATGYTF
J gene: TRBJ2-7; clone size: many; CDR3 length: 13; D gene: TRBD1; V gene: TRBV20-1; CDR3 DNA: TGCAGTGTCCCGGGACAGGGGACCTACGAGCAGTACTTC; CDR3 protein: CSVPGQGTYEQYF
J gene: TRBJ1-2; clone size: many; CDR3 length: 13; D gene: -; V gene: TRBV28; CDR3 DNA: TGTGCCAGCAGTTTAATCGGGGCTAATGGCTACACCTTC; CDR3 protein: CASSLIGANGYTF
J gene: TRBJ2-6; clone size: -; CDR3 length: 16; D gene: TRBD1; V gene: TRBV6-1; CDR3 DNA: TGTGCCACCCACGGACAGGGGGCGGCTGGGGCCAACGTCCTGACTTTC; CDR3 protein: CATHGQGAAGANVLTF
J gene: TRBJ1-1; clone size: many; CDR3 length: 21; D gene: -; V gene: TRBV7-9; CDR3 DNA: TGTGCCAGCAGCTCCCGGTTCCGCGGCGCAGGGGCTTACCTGTATCCGACTGAAGCTTTCTTT; CDR3 protein: CASSSRFRGAGAYLYPTEAFF
J gene: TRBJ1-2; clone size: -; CDR3 length: 14; D gene: TRBD1; V gene: TRBV20-1; CDR3 DNA: TGCAGTGCTCCGAGACAGGGGGCAGGATATGGCTACACCTTC; CDR3 protein: CSAPRQGAGYGYTF
J gene: TRBJ1-5; clone size: many; CDR3 length: 13; D gene: -; V gene: TRBV6-1; CDR3 DNA: TGTGCCAGCAGTGAAGGGCAGGGTCAGCCCCAGCATTTT; CDR3 protein: CASSEGQGQPQHF
J gene: TRBJ2-7; clone size: -; CDR3 length: 14; D gene: TRBD1; V gene: TRBV19; CDR3 DNA: TGTGCCGGTAGTACCCGGGACAGGGCCTACGAGCAGTACTTC; CDR3 protein: CAGSTRDRAYEQYF
J gene: TRBJ2-7; clone size: many; CDR3 length: 15; D gene: -; V gene: TRBV7-9; CDR3 DNA: TGTGCCAGCAGCTCCTACCGTACCACCCTGGACGAGCAGTACTTC; CDR3 protein: CASSSYRTTLDEQYF
J gene: TRBJ2-5; clone size: -; CDR3 length: 17; D gene: TRBD2; V gene: TRBV9; CDR3 DNA: TGTGCCAGCAGCGTAGATCCTAGCGGGGGGCCGGGGGAGACCCAGTACTTC; CDR3 protein: CASSVDPSGGPGETQYF
J gene: TRBJ2-3; clone size: few; CDR3 length: 18; D gene: -; V gene: TRBV7-6; CDR3 DNA: TGTGCCAGCAGCTTAGCGCGTTCCAGGGCGGGTATCACAGATACGCAGTATTTT; CDR3 protein: CASSLARSRAGITDTQYF
J gene: TRBJ2-7; clone size: few; CDR3 length: 12; D gene: -; V gene: TRBV14; CDR3 DNA: TGTGCCAGCAGCCTACATCGTGGGGAGCAGTACTTC; CDR3 protein: CASSLHRGEQYF
J gene: TRBJ1-2; clone size: many; CDR3 length: 15; D gene: -; V gene: TRBV6-5; CDR3 DNA: TGTGCCAGCAGTTACTCGAGGGGGGACCCCAGCGGCTACACCTTC; CDR3 protein: CASSYSRGDPSGYTF
J gene: TRBJ2-7; clone size: few; CDR3 length: 14; D gene: -; V gene: TRBV6-1; CDR3 DNA: TGTGCCGGTTCCGTAGCAGGGGGGTCCTACGAGCAGTACTTC; CDR3 protein: CAGSVAGGSYEQYF